This TCR beta chain was captured in a study of radiation and T cells in renal cell carcinoma (dated by TCRdb to the early 2020s). Broadly, across the study: In total, some 50 samples underwent TCR beta sequencing: 25 or so tumors plus 27 peripheral blood samples. Across all 50 or so samples, around 4,000,000 unique CDR3 nucleotide sequences encoding 2.5 million to 3 million unique CDR3 amino acid sequences were identified.

The study at large found these results: Irradiated tumors showed higher TCR clonality than controls, with the top 100 clonotypes averaging approximately 54% of the repertoire versus about 45% in nephrectomy-only tumors. A greater number of dominant CDR3 motifs was detected in irradiated tumors than in control tumors, and a larger share of the repertoire was occupied by these motifs in irradiated tumors than in control tumors. Because only small tumor regions of approximately 1 g were available, the study did not capture intratumoral heterogeneity. The single-armed trial design could not address effects of radiation dose or scheduling on the TCR repertoire.

This clone is labeled large (0.1 to 1%). The clone's antigen remains unknown. There are no base qualities to consult, and no much larger clone falls within one base. Interpreted using the paper, the time point label stands for: tumor resected at nephrectomy. The label giving this sample's treatment or condition can be read as: treatment-naive control, cytoreductive nephrectomy. The control tumors were taken from treatment-naive renal cell carcinoma patients who had cytoreductive nephrectomy with no earlier radiation. All patients had renal cell carcinoma with clear cell pathology. The control tumors sequenced for TCR were resected between about 2011 and 2015 from over 9 males and several females whose median age was roughly 57 years (range roughly 35 to 82). Tumor processing involved mechanical dissociation, digestion with collagenase/hyaluronidase at 37 degrees C, handling in gentleMACS C tubes, and storage in liquid nitrogen. Genomic DNA for TCR sequencing was prepared using the QIAamp DNA Blood Mini Kit (Qiagen). The analyses included just those samples that passed every quality control check.

Following the manufacturer's recommendations, the immunoSEQ kit was used to generate TCR beta libraries from genomic DNA. To prepare the libraries, a first multiplex PCR with proprietary primers was run, followed by a second PCR that added unique barcodes, and a bead cleanup was done after each round. A positive control reaction and a negative control reaction, both provided in the kit, were run with every batch of samples. The final libraries underwent checking on an Agilent 4200 TapeStation D1000 ScreenTape, volumetric pooling, and quantification by qPCR. Sequencing was performed on an Illumina NextSeq500 using a MidOutput 150-cycle cartridge, with 156 Read1 cycles, 15 Index1 cycles, and the kit custom primers. The pooled library was loaded at about 0.96 pM, and about 20% PhiX control was spiked in. Turning to the authors' computational methods: Vendor-processed data were analyzed in R, and a clonotype was defined as all T cells sharing the same CDR3 nucleotide sequence. In the clone abundance analyses, frequencies were normalized to the 10,000 most abundant clones in each sample. Before analysis, public T cell clones were removed, and these numbered fewer than five per sample on average. Dominant motifs were analyzed with ImmunoMap using the PAM10 matrix, a gap penalty of 30, and a homology threshold of 0.3, and motifs with a cumulative frequency of at least 0.01 were considered dominant. Here the immuneACCESS table is served through TCRdb, limited to in-frame sequences with V and J called. Missing clones are a known gap in these copies; in checked studies unresolved V genes cover under half, and the rest lacks a known reason. V and J calls plus clone size are reproduced from that table; the DNA served to infer D and trimming. The sample table lists about 10,000 clones, 50% to 65% of them with a count of one. About 10% of the sample comes from the top ten.

The germline V gene supplies CDR1 MGHDK and CDR2 SYGVNS. The V and J ends are trimmed by 8 bases and 6 bases, leaving 13 bases between them. Taken from cysteine to phenylalanine, the CDR3 has 12 residues. The read is trimmed to its CDR3 DNA, 36 bases read in frame from base 1. The rearranged segments are TRBV25-1 and TRBJ1-1; TRBD1 might be the D gene, on 6 matching bases. The sequences come from tumor tissue, collected from a patient whose treatment was nephrectomy without radiotherapy. This sequence originates from a middle-aged man with renal cell carcinoma. The CDR3 region: CASGQGRAEAFF. The DNA reads as follows: TGTGCCAGCGGTCAGGGGCGGGCTGAAGCTTTCTTT.